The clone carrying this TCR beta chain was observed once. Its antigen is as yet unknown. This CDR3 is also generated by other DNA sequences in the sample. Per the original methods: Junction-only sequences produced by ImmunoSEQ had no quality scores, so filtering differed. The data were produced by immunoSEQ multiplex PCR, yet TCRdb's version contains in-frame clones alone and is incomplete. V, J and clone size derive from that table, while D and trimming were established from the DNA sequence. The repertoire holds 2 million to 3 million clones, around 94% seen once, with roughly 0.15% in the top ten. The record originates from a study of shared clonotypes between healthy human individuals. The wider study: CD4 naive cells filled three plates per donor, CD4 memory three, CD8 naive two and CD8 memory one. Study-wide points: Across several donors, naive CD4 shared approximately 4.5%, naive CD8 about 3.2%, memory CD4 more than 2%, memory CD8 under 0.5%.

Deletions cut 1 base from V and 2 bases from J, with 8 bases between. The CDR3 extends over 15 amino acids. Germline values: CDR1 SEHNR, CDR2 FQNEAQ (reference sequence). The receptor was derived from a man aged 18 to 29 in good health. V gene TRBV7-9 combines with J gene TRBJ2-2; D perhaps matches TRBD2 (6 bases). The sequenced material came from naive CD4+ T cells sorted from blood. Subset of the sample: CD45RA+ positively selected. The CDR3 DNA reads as TGTGCCAGCAGCTTAGGCGGGGTTAACACCGGGGAGCTGTTTTTT. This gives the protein CASSLGGVNTGELFF.